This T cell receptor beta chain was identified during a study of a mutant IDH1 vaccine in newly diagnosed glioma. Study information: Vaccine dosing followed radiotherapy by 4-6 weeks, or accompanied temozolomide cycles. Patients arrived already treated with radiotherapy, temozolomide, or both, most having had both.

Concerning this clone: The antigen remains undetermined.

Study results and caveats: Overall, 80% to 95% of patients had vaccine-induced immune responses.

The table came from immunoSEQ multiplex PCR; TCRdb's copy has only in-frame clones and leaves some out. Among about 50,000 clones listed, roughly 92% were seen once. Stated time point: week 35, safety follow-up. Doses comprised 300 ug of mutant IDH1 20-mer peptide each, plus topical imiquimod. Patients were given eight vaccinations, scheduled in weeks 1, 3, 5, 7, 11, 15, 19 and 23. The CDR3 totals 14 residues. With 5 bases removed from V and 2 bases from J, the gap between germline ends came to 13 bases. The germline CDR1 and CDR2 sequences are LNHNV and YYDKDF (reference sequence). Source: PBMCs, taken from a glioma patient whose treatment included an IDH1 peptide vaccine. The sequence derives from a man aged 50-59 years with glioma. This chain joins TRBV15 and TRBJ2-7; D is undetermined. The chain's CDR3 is CATSPIPSTYEQYF. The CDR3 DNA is TGTGCCACCAGCCCGATCCCCAGTACCTACGAGCAGTACTTC. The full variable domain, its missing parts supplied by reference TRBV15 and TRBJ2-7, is DAMVIQNPRYQVTQFGKPVTLSCSQTLNHNVMYWYQQKSSQAPKLLFHYYDKDFNNEADTPDNFQSRRPNTSFCFLDIRSPGLGDTAMYLCATSPIPSTYEQYFGPGTRLTVT.